One and the same sample provided the 2 T cell receptor beta chains below, sequenced in a study of blood T cell repertoires in COVID-19. Sequencing was performed with immunoSEQ multiplex PCR; in TCRdb, only in-frame clones are kept and a portion is missing. Counted here are 300,000 to 450,000 clones, 88% occurring once; the ten biggest clones make up more than 0.95%. Input material: PBMCs or T cells enriched from blood (not recorded which). The receptor set was obtained from a woman aged 18 to 35 who had recovered from COVID-19.

This clone was found once. The CDR3 loop is CASSPNGETYEQYF. CDR3 DNA sequence: TGTGCCAGCTCACCCAACGGGGAAACCTACGAGCAGTACTTC. The chain uses TRBV18 and TRBJ2-7; D possibly corresponds to TRBD2 (5 bases). The CDR3 spans 14 residues. Trimming took off 3 bases at V and 2 bases at J, with 11 bases between the two ends. The germline V gene encodes CDR1 KGHSH and CDR2 LQKENI.

The V gene is TRBV30, the J gene TRBJ1-2; 8 bases align to TRBD1. The V gene's germline CDR1 is GTSNPN and CDR2 SVGIG (reference sequence). V trimming: 2 bases; J trimming: 6 bases; junction bases outside the gene matches: 5. CDR3 length: 13 amino acids. The CDR3 bases are TGTGCCTGGAGTAGACAGGGGTTGCATGGCTACACCTTC. It is translated as CAWSRQGLHGYTF.